A single sample is the source of the 8 T cell receptor delta chains below, sequenced in a study of gamma-delta chains in newborns, infants, children (dated 2019 in TCRdb). This sample was sequenced with an Illumina MiSeq. TCRdb called clones afresh from the public reads with CATT; identical DNA rows were later merged. In this sample the table shows 2,000 to 3,000 delta-chain clones, over 5% of which occur a single time. Jointly, the top ten make up 13% of the sample. Source material: blood. The origin of the receptors is a child who was a newborn, infant or young child, either healthy, febrile or measles-vaccinated (not recorded which).

Note on this clone: Just one base apart from a much larger clone, this may be a read error. V usage is TRDV2 and J usage is TRDJ2, with TRDD3 matching over 10 bases. With V trimmed by 4 bases and J by 4 bases, 5 bases remained unmatched. The CDR3 length is 15 residues. Germline CDR1 GEAIGNYY, CDR2 EKD. In nucleotides, the CDR3 is TGTGCCTGTGATGCTCTGGGGGATAGGACAGCACAACTCTTCTTT. This translates into CACDALGDRTAQLFF.

On this clone: This DNA translates differently at residue 15 from the TCRdb protein, which is that of a much larger clone; a read error is likely, and the protein shown is the DNA's own translation. This chain joins TRDV2 and TRDJ3, with 11 nucleotides matching TRDD3. Germline CDR1 is GEAIGNYY and CDR2 is EKD. The CDR3 runs to 19 residues. In DNA, the CDR3 is TGTGCCTGTGACACCGTACTGGGGGATAGCTCCTGGGACACCCTACAGATGTTTTTC. This encodes CACDTVLGDSSWDTLQMFF.

In this sample, this clone turned up a few times. This DNA translates differently at residue 5 from the TCRdb protein, which is that of a much larger clone; a read error is likely, and the protein shown is the DNA's own translation. The chain couples TRDV2 to TRDJ3; 9 bases align to TRDD3. The V and J ends lost 2 bases and 0 bases, in that order; junction bases with no gene match: 4. This CDR3 spans 18 amino acids. The germline gives CDR1 GEAIGNYY, CDR2 EKD. The CDR3 coding sequence is TGTGCCTGTGACAGAATACTGGGGGACTCCTGGGACACCCGACAGATGTTTTTC. This sequence encodes CACDRILGDSWDTRQMFF.

On this clone: A far larger clone is off by one base, so a read error is likely. Other DNA sequences in this sample translate to the same CDR3. The chain joins TRDV2 to TRDJ3; D is perhaps TRDD3 (6 bases). Germline CDR1 is GEAIGNYY and CDR2 is EKD. This CDR3 contains 19 residues. The CDR3 coding sequence is TGTGCCTGTGACACCGTTCAAGGGATAGACTCCTGGGACACCCGGCAGATGTTTTTC. It codes for CACDTVQGIDSWDTRQMFF.

Notes on this clone: The mismatch at residue 14 between this DNA's translation and the TCRdb protein of a much larger clone likely reflects a read error; the protein shown is translated from the DNA. The V gene is TRDV2, the J gene TRDJ3; perhaps TRDD3 as D (5 bases). CDR3 length equals 17 residues. Germline lookup yields CDR1 GEAIGNYY and CDR2 EKD. CDR3 sequence reads: CACDGVDSSWDTRKMFF. CDR3 DNA: TGTGCCTGTGACGGGGTGGACAGCTCCTGGGACACCCGAAAGATGTTTTTC.

As for this clone: The protein recorded in TCRdb matches a much larger clone and deviates from this DNA's translation at residue 4, suggesting a read error; the protein here is obtained by translating the DNA. This chain joins TRDV2 and TRDJ3, with TRDD3 matching over 8 bases. In germline, CDR1 is GEAIGNYY, CDR2 EKD. V lost 5 bases to trimming and J lost 0 bases; unmatched junction nucleotides: 5. This CDR3 contains 17 residues. The CDR3: CACGVLGGSWDTRQMFF. CDR3 coding DNA: TGTGCCTGTGGCGTACTGGGGGGCTCCTGGGACACCCGACAGATGTTTTTC.

With respect to this clone: Its ends do not fully match the called genes, so a read error is possible. V gene TRDV2 combines with J gene TRDJ3; maybe TRDD2 (5 bases). Germline V gives CDR1 GEAIGNYY, CDR2 EKD. The CDR3 has 18 amino acids. The CDR3 is CACDIPWALSLDTRQIFF. The CDR3, as DNA: TGTGCCTGTGACATTCCTTGGGCACTCTCCTTGGACACCCGACAGATTTTTTTC.

This clone appeared a few times. TCRdb lists the protein of a much larger clone for this DNA, which differs at residue 9, so this is likely a read error; the protein given here is translated from the DNA itself. The J gene is TRDJ2, the V gene TRDV2, with 9 positions matching TRDD3. CDR3 size: 15 residues. V shed 3 bases, J shed 3 bases, and the junction held 4 bases outside the gene matches. Germline loops: CDR1 GEAIGNYY, CDR2 EKD. The CDR3, as DNA: TGTGCCTGTGACCCACTGGGGGACCTGACAGCACAACTCTTCTTT. Protein product: CACDPLGDLTAQLFF.